This entry is about one T cell receptor beta chain. The antigen is undetermined. Full-length variable regions came from constant-region reverse primers plus semi-nested Nested Universal Primer A PCR. TCRdb re-called the 5' RACE reads with MiXCR, one entry per CDR3 protein. The sample records approximately 8,800 distinct CDR3 sequences, 52% being singletons. Germline assignment: CDR1 SGHRS and CDR2 YFSETQ. The CDR3 runs to 14 residues. V dropped 7 bases and J dropped 5 bases, with 19 bases sitting between them. Study-wide points: The TCR gene usage of tumor memory CD4+ T cells clustered together with blood and lymph node memory CD4+ cells and with lymph node naive CD4+ cells.

The sequenced material came from memory CD4+ T cells sorted from a lymph node. Subset denoted: memory CD4+ T cells, CD4+CD45RO+CD25-. The sequence came from a female donor with breast cancer. The chain has TRBV5-1 and TRBJ2-7; possibly TRBD2 for D (7 bases). In DNA form, the CDR3 reads TGCGCCAGCGCAAAGGGGGGGGCTCGGGACGAGCAGTACTTC. It yields the protein CASAKGGARDEQYF.